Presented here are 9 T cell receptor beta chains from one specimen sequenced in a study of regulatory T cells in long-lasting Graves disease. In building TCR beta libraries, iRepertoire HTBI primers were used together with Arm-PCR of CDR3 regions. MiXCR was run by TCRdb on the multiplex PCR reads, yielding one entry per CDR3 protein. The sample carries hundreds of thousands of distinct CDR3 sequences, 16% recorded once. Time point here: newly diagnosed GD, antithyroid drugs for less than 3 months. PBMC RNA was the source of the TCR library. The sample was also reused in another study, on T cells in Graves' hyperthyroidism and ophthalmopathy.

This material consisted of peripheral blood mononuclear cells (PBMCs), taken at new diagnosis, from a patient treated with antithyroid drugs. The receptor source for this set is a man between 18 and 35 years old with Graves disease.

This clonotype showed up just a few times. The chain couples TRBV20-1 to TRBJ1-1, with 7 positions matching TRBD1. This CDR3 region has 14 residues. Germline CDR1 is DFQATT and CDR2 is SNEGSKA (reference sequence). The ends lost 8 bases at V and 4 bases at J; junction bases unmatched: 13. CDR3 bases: TGCAGTTCTTGGCCGAAGGGGGCAGGCACTGAAGCTTTCTTT. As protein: CSSWPKGAGTEAFF.

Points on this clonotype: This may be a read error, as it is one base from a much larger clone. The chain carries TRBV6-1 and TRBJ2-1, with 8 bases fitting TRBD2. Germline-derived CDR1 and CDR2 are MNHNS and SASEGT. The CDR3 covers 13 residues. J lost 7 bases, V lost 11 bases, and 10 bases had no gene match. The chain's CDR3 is CAGSFTGGNEQFF. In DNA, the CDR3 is TGTGCCGGCTCCTTTACGGGAGGGAATGAGCAGTTCTTC.

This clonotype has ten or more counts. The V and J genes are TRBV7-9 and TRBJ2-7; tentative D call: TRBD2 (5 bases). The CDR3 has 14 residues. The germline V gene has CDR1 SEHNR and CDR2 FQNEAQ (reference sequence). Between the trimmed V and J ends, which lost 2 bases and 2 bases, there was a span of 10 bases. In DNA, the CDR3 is TGTGCCAGCAGCTTAAGAGGGAGAGCCTACGAGCAGTACTTC. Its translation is CASSLRGRAYEQYF.

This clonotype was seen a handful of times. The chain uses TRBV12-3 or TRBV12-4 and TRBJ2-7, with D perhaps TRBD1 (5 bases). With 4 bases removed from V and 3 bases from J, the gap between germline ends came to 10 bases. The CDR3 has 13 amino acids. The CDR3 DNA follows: TGTGCCAGCAGTTCAACAGGTTACTACGAGCAGTACTTC. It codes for CASSSTGYYEQYF.

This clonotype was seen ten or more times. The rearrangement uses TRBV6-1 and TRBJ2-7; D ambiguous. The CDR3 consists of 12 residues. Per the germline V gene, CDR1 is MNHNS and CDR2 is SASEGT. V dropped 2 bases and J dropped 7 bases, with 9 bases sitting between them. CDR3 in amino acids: CASSESHLEQYF. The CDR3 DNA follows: TGTGCCAGCAGTGAAAGTCACCTAGAGCAGTACTTC.

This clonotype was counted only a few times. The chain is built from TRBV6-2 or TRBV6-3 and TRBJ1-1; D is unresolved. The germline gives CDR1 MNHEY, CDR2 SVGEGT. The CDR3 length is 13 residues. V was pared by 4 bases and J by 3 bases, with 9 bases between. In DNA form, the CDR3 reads TGTGCCAGCAGTTCTTTAAGCCACACTGAAGCTTTCTTT. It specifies CASSSLSHTEAFF.

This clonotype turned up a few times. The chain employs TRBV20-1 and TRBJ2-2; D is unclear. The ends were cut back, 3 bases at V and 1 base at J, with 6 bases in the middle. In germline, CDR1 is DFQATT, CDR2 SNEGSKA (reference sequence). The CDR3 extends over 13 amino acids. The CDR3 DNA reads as TGCAGTGCTAGGGAACTGAACACCGGGGAGCTGTTTTTT. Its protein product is CSARELNTGELFF.

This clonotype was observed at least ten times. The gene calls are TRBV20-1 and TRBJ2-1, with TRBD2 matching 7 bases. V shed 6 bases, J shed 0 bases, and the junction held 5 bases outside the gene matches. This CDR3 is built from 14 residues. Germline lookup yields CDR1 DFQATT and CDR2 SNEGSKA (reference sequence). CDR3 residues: CSAKRGHSYNEQFF. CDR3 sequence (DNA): TGCAGTGCGAAGCGGGGCCACTCCTACAATGAGCAGTTCTTC.

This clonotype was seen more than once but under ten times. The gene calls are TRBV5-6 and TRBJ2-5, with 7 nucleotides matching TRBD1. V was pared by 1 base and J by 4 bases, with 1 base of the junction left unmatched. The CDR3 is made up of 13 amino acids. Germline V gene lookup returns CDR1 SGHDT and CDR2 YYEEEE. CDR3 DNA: TGTGCCAGCAGCTTGAGGGGGCCAGAGACCCAGTACTTC. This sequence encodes CASSLRGPETQYF. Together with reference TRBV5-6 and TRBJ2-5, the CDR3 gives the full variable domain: DAGVTQSPTHLIKTRGQQVTLRCSPKSGHDTVSWYQQALGQGPQFIFQYYEEEERQRGNFPDRFSGHQFPNYSSELNVNALLLGDSALYLCASSLRGPETQYFGPGTRLLVL.